This T cell receptor beta chain came from a study of identical twins listed by TCRdb under 2016. Describing the broader study: To test whether fetal clonotypes persist, this study deep-sequenced TCR alpha and beta repertoires from monozygotic twins, from unrelated adults of various ages, and from cord blood. Replicate twin experiments were performed at different times using different library preparation protocols to rule out contamination.

The library was made by 5' RACE. Sequencing used an Illumina HiSeq 2000. Template switching introduced a universal primer binding site; the final cDNA contained a unique molecular identifier, enabling accurate counting of TCR cDNA molecules. Specific primers in the conserved constant-segment region were used to synthesize first-strand cDNA for TCR alpha and beta chains. To control for contamination, each cDNA library was double barcoded with a SMART-Mk sample barcode plus Illumina barcodes. TruSeq adapter sequences along with Illumina sample barcodes were introduced in two successive PCR steps. Sequencing of the TCR alpha and beta cDNA libraries was done on the Illumina HiSeq platform using custom primers. In the original analysis: MiGEC was used to process raw reads and extract unique molecular identifiers, and MiXCR was used to find CDR3 positions. Recombination models were inferred per individual with the repgenHMM and IGoR tools using an EM algorithm. The tcR package in R was used for shared clonotype analysis, with sharing normalized by the product of cloneset sizes. To study raw recombination free of thymic and clonal selection effects, out-of-frame nonproductive sequences were analyzed. In TCRdb, the public reads were trimmed at Q25 with fastp and aligned with MiXCR, with productive beta chains retained. Rows matching on CDR3 protein sequence are summarized as one entry with the most common DNA and genes. These V and J calls rely on TCRdb rather than the paper's analysis. This sample gives about 810,000 distinct CDR3 sequences in total; 10% to 15% of them show up just once. Jointly, the top ten make up 1.5% to 2% of the sample.

Findings and caveats that apply to the study as a whole: In monozygotic twins, out-of-frame TCR alpha sharing was systematically underestimated by recombination models, although the models agreed with sharing between unrelated individuals. Invariant T cells such as MAIT and iNKT could partly confound zero-insertion analyses, though diverse VJ usage argued against this for most clonotypes. Fewer insertions were carried by abundant cord blood beta clonotypes, a similar but weaker trend appeared in young adult naive repertoires, and no such trend appeared in memory repertoires. Excess twin sharing in beta out-of-frame sequences was weaker because fewer shared sequences lowered the signal-to-noise ratio. Out-of-frame TCR alpha sequences shared between twins showed an excess of low generation-probability sequences compared with coincidental sharing between unrelated individuals. Because the same donors could not be followed over many years, the conclusions relied on cross-sectional statistical analysis.

Every donor in the study was a healthy Caucasian. Three pairs of female monozygotic twins, all aged 18 to 29 years, were included in the twin cohort. Peripheral blood mononuclear cells were the source from which RNA for the TCR libraries was isolated. This clonotype was counted between two and nine times. Its target antigen remains unknown. Base quality data are lacking; no much larger clone is found one base away. The same specimen was also included in a second study, on yellow fever vaccine responses in identical twins. The other study reports the following: The authors reported that the T cell response to vaccination in identical twins appeared partly convergent and partly personalized. The study precisely tracked vaccine-responding T cell clones in identical twins.

The receptor was derived from a woman aged 18-35 years in good health. The sequenced sample consisted of PBMCs.

The nucleotides read TGCGCCAGCAGCCCCGGAGCGGGACAGGGTCTTGGCTACACCTTC. The resulting protein is CASSPGAGQGLGYTF. In this chain, TRBV5-1 is recombined with TRBJ1-2; TRBD1 agrees with 9 junctional bases. The germline V gene specifies SGHRS as CDR1 and YFSETQ as CDR2. The CDR3 goes from the cysteine to the phenylalanine over 15 residues. CDR3 DNA is the only sequence kept; it has 45 bases, read in frame from the first base. Germline trimming amounts to 4 bases on V and 7 bases on J, with 11 as the count of junction bases outside the gene matches.